What follows are 27 T cell receptor beta chains derived from one specimen sequenced in a study of cytomegalovirus exposure and HLA in healthy donors. Vbeta (60) and Jbeta (13) primers were used in the PCR. This table comes from immunoSEQ multiplex PCR, and its TCRdb copy is limited to in-frame clones, with some not included. Of roughly 160,000 clones listed, almost 75% are singletons. The sample taken for sequencing was PBMCs. The source of these receptors is a woman aged 18 to 35 in good health and CMV-seropositive.

This chain links TRBV7-3 with TRBJ2-2, with a tentative D call TRBD1 (6 bases). Germline V CDR1 and CDR2: SGHTA, FQGTGA. The CDR3 runs 18 residues. V was clipped by 1 base and J by 6 bases, with 21 bases between them. The CDR3 DNA sequence: TGTGCCAGCAGCTTAAACGCCTGGCAGGGACATGTCGCCGGGGAGCTGTTTTTT. It is translated as CASSLNAWQGHVAGELFF. Full variable domain (remainder filled in from reference TRBV7-3 and TRBJ2-2): GAGVSQTPSNKVTEKGKYVELRCDPISGHTALYWYRQSLGQGPEFLIYFQGTGAADDSGLPNDRFFAVRPEGSVSTLKIQRTERGDSAVYLCASSLNAWQGHVAGELFFGEGSRLTVL.

The chain carries TRBV7-9 and TRBJ2-3; D is perhaps TRBD1 (5 bases). The length of the CDR3 is 14 residues. The V end was cut by 8 bases, the J end by 3 bases, with 15 bases between. Germline V gene sequence: CDR1 SEHNR, CDR2 FQNEAQ (reference sequence). The CDR3 is CASQTERATDTQYF. The CDR3 DNA follows: TGTGCCAGCCAGACAGAGCGAGCAACAGATACGCAGTATTTT. Full variable domain (missing parts from reference TRBV7-9 and TRBJ2-3): DTGVSQNPRHKITKRGQNVTFRCDPISEHNRLYWYRQTLGQGPEFLTYFQNEAQLEKSRLLSDRFSAERPKGSFSTLEIQRTEQGDSAMYLCASQTERATDTQYFGPGTRLTVL.

This chain uses TRBV29-1 with TRBJ1-2, with D unresolved. CDR1 SQVTM and CDR2 ANQGSEA come from the germline V gene. Between the trimmed V and J ends, which lost 6 bases and 8 bases, there was a span of 10 bases. This CDR3 is 10 amino acids long. The CDR3 region has the DNA TGCAGCGTGGGAGAGATGGGCTACACCTTC. This sequence encodes CSVGEMGYTF. The whole variable domain, filled in from reference TRBV29-1 and TRBJ1-2, reads SAVISQKPSRDICQRGTSLTIQCQVDSQVTMMFWYRQQPGQSLTLIATANQGSEATYESGFVIDKFPISRPNLTFSTLTVSNMSPEDSSIYLCSVGEMGYTFGSGTRLTVV.

This clone appeared a single time. The chain's CDR3 is CASSLGGYNKNIQYF. The DNA of the CDR3 is TGTGCCAGCAGCTTAGGAGGGTACAACAAAAACATTCAGTACTTC. The V gene is TRBV7-2, the J gene TRBJ2-4; a possible D gene is TRBD2 (5 bases). CDR1 and CDR2 from the germline V gene are SGHTA and FQGNSA. The CDR3 spans 15 residues. Trimming shortened V by 1 base and J by 3 bases, and 10 bases separated the two germline ends.

This clone was observed once. The chain combines TRBV7-2 with TRBJ2-7; possibly TRBD1 for D (6 bases). The CDR3 totals 13 residues. Germline V gene data show CDR1 as SGHTA and CDR2 as FQGNSA. V was pared by 5 bases and J by 2 bases, with 10 bases between. The CDR3: CASSKRDTYEQYF. The CDR3, as DNA: TGTGCCAGCAGCAAAAGGGACACCTACGAGCAGTACTTC.

The V and J genes are TRBV18 and TRBJ1-6; no firm D call. The V end lost 4 bases, the J end lost 0 bases, and 13 bases lay between the germline ends. This CDR3 spans 17 amino acids. Germline lookup yields CDR1 KGHSH and CDR2 LQKENI. The CDR3 region is CASSRSGISSYNSPLHF. The DNA of the CDR3 is TGTGCCAGCTCACGTTCCGGGATAAGCTCCTATAATTCACCCCTCCACTTT.

The CDR3 coding sequence is TGTGCCAGCAGCTTAGGACAGGGTGGGAGCACTGAAGCTTTCTTT. It specifies CASSLGQGGSTEAFF. J is TRBJ1-1 and V is TRBV7-9, with 7 bases matching TRBD1. The CDR3 has 15 residues. Germline V gene lookup returns CDR1 SEHNR and CDR2 FQNEAQ (reference sequence). The V segment lost 1 base and the J segment 4 bases; nucleotides outside the gene matches: 6.

This chain uses TRBV5-1 with TRBJ2-7; 7 bases line up with TRBD1. Germline V gives CDR1 SGHRS, CDR2 YFSETQ. This CDR3 region has 15 residues. J gave up 1 base and V 5 bases, and 9 bases lay outside the gene matches. CDR3 bases: TGCGCCAGCAGTCCCGACAGGGATATTTCCTACGAGCAGTACTTC. Residues: CASSPDRDISYEQYF. Full variable domain (outside the CDR3, taken from reference TRBV5-1 and TRBJ2-7): KAGVTQTPRYLIKTRGQQVTLSCSPISGHRSVSWYQQTPGQGLQFLFEYFSETQRNKGNFPGRFSGRQFSNSRSEMNVSTLELGDSALYLCASSPDRDISYEQYFGPGTRLTVT.

V usage is TRBV6-5 and J usage is TRBJ2-7; the match to TRBD1 covers 8 bases. The CDR3 runs 11 residues. The junction had 0 bases not matched to a gene; V was cut back by 6 bases and J by 5 bases. Germline V gene data show CDR1 as MNHEY and CDR2 as SVGAGI. The CDR3 DNA reads as TGTGCCAGCAGACAGGGGGACGAGCAGTACTTC. Its protein is CASRQGDEQYF.

V is TRBV6-7 and J is TRBJ2-1, with D tentatively TRBD2 (5 bases). TRBV6-7 belongs to the ORF category, with a function that is uncertain. Trimming pared 2 bases from V and 7 bases from J, leaving 9 bases between. This CDR3 comprises 13 residues. This CDR3 reads CASSYRDGNEQFF. As DNA, the CDR3 is TGTGCCAGCAGTTACCGGGATGGGAATGAGCAGTTCTTC.

The chain links TRBV7-9 to TRBJ2-7; 8 bases are shared with TRBD1. The CDR3 loop spans 15 amino acids. Germline-derived CDR1 and CDR2 are SEHNR and FQNEAQ (reference sequence). V was pared by 1 base and J by 4 bases, with 6 bases of the junction left unmatched. The CDR3 loop is CASSLVPGTGYEQYF. For the CDR3, the DNA is TGTGCCAGCAGCTTAGTTCCCGGGACAGGATACGAGCAGTACTTC.

The chain combines TRBV28 with TRBJ1-2; 8 bases map to TRBD1. Germline V gene lookup returns CDR1 MDHEN and CDR2 SYDVKM. V gave up 8 bases and J gave up 6 bases; unmatched junction bases: 8. The CDR3 has 13 amino acids. Written as DNA, the CDR3 is TGTGCCAGCTCGTCAGGGGGCTCGAATGGCTACACCTTC. It translates to CASSSGGSNGYTF.

This clone was observed a handful of times. This chain links TRBV9 with TRBJ2-2, with 9 bases identical to TRBD1. The CDR3 runs to 14 residues. After removal of 3 bases from V and 8 bases from J, the junction contained 5 bases not matched to a gene. CDR1 is SGDLS and CDR2 is YYNGEE in the germline V gene. The CDR3 nucleotides are TGTGCCAGCAGCGCGGGACAGGGTTCTGGGGAGCTGTTTTTT. It translates to CASSAGQGSGELFF.

This chain connects TRBV10-3 to TRBJ1-1; no definite D call. The CDR3 consists of 14 residues. Germline V CDR1 and CDR2: ENHRY, SYGVKD. V was cut by 4 bases and J by 1 base, with 10 bases left in between. The CDR3 DNA reads as TGTGCCATCAGTGTCCAGATGCCGAACACTGAAGCTTTCTTT. As protein: CAISVQMPNTEAFF.

The gene calls are TRBV7-9 and TRBJ2-7; tentative D call: TRBD2 (5 bases). The CDR3 runs 16 residues. V was shortened by 5 bases and J by 5 bases, with 22 bases between the two germline ends. The germline V gene has CDR1 SEHNR and CDR2 FQNEAQ (reference sequence). CDR3 DNA sequence: TGTGCCAGCAGCCCATCATATCGGAATTTGGGAGACGAGCAGTACTTC. Translation: CASSPSYRNLGDEQYF.

The V and J genes are TRBV9 and TRBJ2-3; TRBD1 might be the D (6 bases). The germline V gene has CDR1 SGDLS and CDR2 YYNGEE. The CDR3 totals 15 residues. V was shortened by 4 bases and J by 2 bases, with 14 bases between the two germline ends. CDR3 amino acids: CASSPSGTHTDTQYF. The CDR3 DNA reads as TGTGCCAGCAGCCCATCCGGGACACACACAGATACGCAGTATTTT.

The rearrangement links TRBV13 to TRBJ2-7, with D unclear. This CDR3 is 13 amino acids long. Per germline, CDR1 PRHDT and CDR2 FYEKMQ (reference sequence). Trimming cost V 4 bases and J 7 bases, with 14 bases left between them. DNA of the CDR3: TGTGCCAGCAGCTACCGGTTCGCGCGAGAGCAGTACTTC. Translation: CASSYRFAREQYF.

The chain is built from TRBV2 and TRBJ1-1; D perhaps matches TRBD1 (5 bases). CDR1 is SNHLY and CDR2 is FYNNEI in the germline V gene. Trimming cost V 6 bases and J 2 bases, with 10 bases left between them. The CDR3 is 13 amino acids. For the CDR3, the DNA is TGTGCCAGCAGAGGACAAGTTAACACTGAAGCTTTCTTT. Translating it yields CASRGQVNTEAFF.

This chain joins TRBV6-6 and TRBJ1-5; 8 positions match TRBD1. The junction had 13 bases not matched to a gene; V was cut back by 6 bases and J by 6 bases. Germline V lookup: CDR1 MNHNY, CDR2 SVGAGI (reference sequence). The CDR3 spans 16 residues. CDR3 sequence reads: CASRDFGQGGSQPQHF. CDR3 coding DNA: TGTGCCAGCAGGGATTTCGGACAGGGCGGATCTCAGCCCCAGCATTTT.

The chain links TRBV7-2 to TRBJ1-1, with 10 bases aligning to TRBD1. J was trimmed by 6 bases and V by 5 bases; bases with no gene match: 3. Germline CDR1 SGHTA, CDR2 FQGNSA. The CDR3 contains 13 residues. CDR3 sequence (DNA): TGTGCCAGCAGCCCCGGACAGGGGGCTGAAGCTTTCTTT. Translating it yields CASSPGQGAEAFF.

The table lists this clone with a count of one. The chain uses TRBV4-2 and TRBJ1-6; TRBD1 is a possible D gene (6 bases). The CDR3 sequence is 16 residues long. The germline V gene encodes CDR1 LGHNA and CDR2 YNFKEQ. The V gene lost 3 bases and the J gene lost 3 bases, with 12 bases spanning the gap. CDR3 coding DNA: TGTGCCAGCAGCCAGGCGGACAGTGGCTATAATTCACCCCTCCACTTT. Translating gives CASSQADSGYNSPLHF.

V usage is TRBV4-3 and J usage is TRBJ2-2; D is possibly TRBD2 (5 bases). The CDR3 has 16 amino acids. The V end was cut by 1 base, the J end by 7 bases, with 16 bases between. CDR1 is LGHNA and CDR2 is YSLEER in the germline V gene. The CDR3 loop reads CASSQARALGGGELFF. The CDR3 bases are TGCGCCAGCAGCCAAGCCCGGGCCCTCGGAGGCGGGGAGCTGTTTTTT.

This chain joins TRBV9 and TRBJ2-3; 7 bases match TRBD2. J lost 0 bases, V lost 0 bases, and 4 bases had no gene match. The germline V gene has CDR1 SGDLS and CDR2 YYNGEE. The CDR3 consists of 16 residues. Written as DNA, the CDR3 is TGTGCCAGCAGCGTAGACAGCGGGGCTAGCACAGATACGCAGTATTTT. Encoded protein: CASSVDSGASTDTQYF.

This chain joins TRBV19 and TRBJ1-6, with D possibly matching TRBD1 (6 bases). The CDR3 runs 13 residues. V was shortened by 7 bases and J by 6 bases, with 10 bases between the two germline ends. CDR1 LNHDA and CDR2 SQIVND come from the germline V gene (reference sequence). The CDR3 reads CASTGHTNSPLHF. In nucleotides, the CDR3 is TGTGCCAGTACGGGACACACTAATTCACCCCTCCACTTT.

CDR3 nucleotide sequence: TGTGCCAGCAGCTTGGCATTAGAAAACATTCAGTACTTC. Translating gives CASSLALENIQYF. The chain recombines TRBV5-4 with TRBJ2-4; D not certain. The V end lost 0 bases, the J end lost 5 bases, and 6 bases lay between the germline ends. This CDR3 comprises 13 residues. The germline gives CDR1 SGHNT, CDR2 YYREEE (reference sequence). The full variable domain, completed using reference TRBV5-4 and TRBJ2-4, is ETGVTQSPTHLIKTRGQQVTLRCSSQSGHNTVSWYQQALGQGPQFIFQYYREEENGRGNFPPRFSGLQFPNYSSELNVNALELDDSALYLCASSLALENIQYFGAGTRLSVL.

The rearrangement uses TRBV7-9 and TRBJ2-3; D is uncertain. Germline CDR1 and CDR2: SEHNR and FQNEAQ (reference sequence). Trimming cost V 5 bases and J 5 bases, with 8 bases left between them. This CDR3 contains 12 residues. The CDR3 DNA is TGTGCCAGCAGCCCTCGGGTAGATACGCAGTATTTT. Its protein product is CASSPRVDTQYF.

This clone has only one observation. The chain carries TRBV6-5 and TRBJ1-2; 11 bases are a match to TRBD1. This CDR3 region has 14 residues. J was trimmed by 2 bases and V by 6 bases; bases with no gene match: 2. The V gene's germline CDR1 is MNHEY and CDR2 SVGAGI. In DNA form, the CDR3 reads TGTGCCAGCAGGGACAGGGGGCAAAACTATGGCTACACCTTC. Protein: CASRDRGQNYGYTF.